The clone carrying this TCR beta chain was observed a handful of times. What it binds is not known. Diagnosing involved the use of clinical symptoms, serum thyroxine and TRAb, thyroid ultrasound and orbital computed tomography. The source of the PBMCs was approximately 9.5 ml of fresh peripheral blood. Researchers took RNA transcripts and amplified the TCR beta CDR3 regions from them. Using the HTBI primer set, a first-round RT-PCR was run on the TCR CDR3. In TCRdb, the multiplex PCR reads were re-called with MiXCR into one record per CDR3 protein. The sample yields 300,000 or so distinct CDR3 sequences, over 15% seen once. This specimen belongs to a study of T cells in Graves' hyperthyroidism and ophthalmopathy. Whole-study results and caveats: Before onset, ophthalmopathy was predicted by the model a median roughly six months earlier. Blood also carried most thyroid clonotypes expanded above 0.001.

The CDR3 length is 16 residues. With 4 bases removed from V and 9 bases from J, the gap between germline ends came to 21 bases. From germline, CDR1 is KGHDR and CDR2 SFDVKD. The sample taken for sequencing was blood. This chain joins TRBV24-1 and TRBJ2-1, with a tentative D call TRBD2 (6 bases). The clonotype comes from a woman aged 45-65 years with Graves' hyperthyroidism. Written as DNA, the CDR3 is TGTGCCACCAGTGACCCGGCCCGCGGCGGGAAAGCTGAGCAGTTCTTC. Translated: CATSDPARGGKAEQFF.